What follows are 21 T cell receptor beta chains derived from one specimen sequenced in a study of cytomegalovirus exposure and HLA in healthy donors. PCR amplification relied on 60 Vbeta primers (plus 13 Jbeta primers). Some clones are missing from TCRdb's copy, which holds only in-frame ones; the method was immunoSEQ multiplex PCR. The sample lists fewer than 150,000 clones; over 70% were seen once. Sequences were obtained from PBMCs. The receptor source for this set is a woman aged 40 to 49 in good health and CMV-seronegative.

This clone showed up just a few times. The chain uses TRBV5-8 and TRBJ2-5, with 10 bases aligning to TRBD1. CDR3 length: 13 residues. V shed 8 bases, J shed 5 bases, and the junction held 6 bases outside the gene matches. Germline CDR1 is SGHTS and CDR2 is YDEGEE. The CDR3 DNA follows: TGTGCCAGTCGGGACAGGGGTTGGGAGACCCAGTACTTC. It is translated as CASRDRGWETQYF.

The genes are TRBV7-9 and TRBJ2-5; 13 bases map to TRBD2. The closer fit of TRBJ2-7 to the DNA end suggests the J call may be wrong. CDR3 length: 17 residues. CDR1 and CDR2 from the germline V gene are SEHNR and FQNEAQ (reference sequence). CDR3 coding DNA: TGTGCCAGCAGCCCGATACTAGCGGGGGGGCCCTCCTACGAGCAGTACTTC. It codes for CASSPILAGGPSYEQYF.

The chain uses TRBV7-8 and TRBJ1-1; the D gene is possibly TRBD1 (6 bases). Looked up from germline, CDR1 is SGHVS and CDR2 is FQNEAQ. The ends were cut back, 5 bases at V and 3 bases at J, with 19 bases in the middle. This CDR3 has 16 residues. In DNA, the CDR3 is TGTGCCAGCAGCCCCGGGACATCAAGGTCCTACACTGAAGCTTTCTTT. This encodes CASSPGTSRSYTEAFF.

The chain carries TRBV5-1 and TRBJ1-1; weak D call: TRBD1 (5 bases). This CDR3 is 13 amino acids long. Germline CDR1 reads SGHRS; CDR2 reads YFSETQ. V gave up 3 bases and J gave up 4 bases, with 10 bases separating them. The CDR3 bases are TGCGCCAGCAGCTACGGGGGAGGCACTGAAGCTTTCTTT. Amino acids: CASSYGGGTEAFF.

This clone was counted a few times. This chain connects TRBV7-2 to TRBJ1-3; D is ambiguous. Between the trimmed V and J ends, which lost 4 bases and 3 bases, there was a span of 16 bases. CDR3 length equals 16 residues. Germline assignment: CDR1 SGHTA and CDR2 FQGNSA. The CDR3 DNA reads TGTGCCAGCAGCTCACACCGACTCAGCCATGGAAACACCATATATTTT. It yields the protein CASSSHRLSHGNTIYF.

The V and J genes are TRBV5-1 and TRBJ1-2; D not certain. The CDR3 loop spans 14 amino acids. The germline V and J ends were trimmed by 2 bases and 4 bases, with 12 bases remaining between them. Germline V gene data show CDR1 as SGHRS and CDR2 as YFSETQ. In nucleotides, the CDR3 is TGCGCCAGCAGCTTATCAGATTTTCGCTATGGCTACACCTTC. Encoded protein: CASSLSDFRYGYTF.

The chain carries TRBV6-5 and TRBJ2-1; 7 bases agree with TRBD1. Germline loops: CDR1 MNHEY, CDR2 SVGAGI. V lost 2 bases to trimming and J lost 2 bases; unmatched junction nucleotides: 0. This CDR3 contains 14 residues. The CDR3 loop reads CASSYQGAYNEQFF. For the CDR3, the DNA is TGTGCCAGCAGTTACCAGGGGGCCTACAATGAGCAGTTCTTC.

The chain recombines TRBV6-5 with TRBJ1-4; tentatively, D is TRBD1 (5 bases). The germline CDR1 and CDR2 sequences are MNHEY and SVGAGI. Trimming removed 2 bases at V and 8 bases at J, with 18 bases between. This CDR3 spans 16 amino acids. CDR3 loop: CASSYGDGGPREKLFF. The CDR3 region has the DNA TGTGCCAGCAGTTACGGGGACGGAGGGCCTAGGGAAAAACTGTTTTTT.

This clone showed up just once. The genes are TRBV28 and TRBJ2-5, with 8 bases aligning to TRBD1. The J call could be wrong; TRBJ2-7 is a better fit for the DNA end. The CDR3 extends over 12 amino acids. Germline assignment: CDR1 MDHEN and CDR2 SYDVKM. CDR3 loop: CASGQGSREQYF. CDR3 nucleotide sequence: TGTGCCAGCGGACAGGGATCCCGCGAGCAGTACTTC.

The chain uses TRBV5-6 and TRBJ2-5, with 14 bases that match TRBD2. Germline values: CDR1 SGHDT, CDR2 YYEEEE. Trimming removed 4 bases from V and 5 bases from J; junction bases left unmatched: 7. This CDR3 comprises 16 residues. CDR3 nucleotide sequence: TGTGCCAGCAGCCCGACTAGCGGGAGGGCCGGGGAGACCCAGTACTTC. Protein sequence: CASSPTSGRAGETQYF.

CDR3 amino acids: CASSQQGARYEQYF. In DNA, the CDR3 is TGTGCCAGCTCACAACAGGGGGCGCGGTACGAGCAGTACTTC. The chain couples TRBV18 to TRBJ2-7; 9 nucleotides line up with TRBD1. V lost 4 bases and J lost 4; bases outside the gene matches: 5. Germline V CDR1 and CDR2: KGHSH, LQKENI. CDR3 length: 14 amino acids.

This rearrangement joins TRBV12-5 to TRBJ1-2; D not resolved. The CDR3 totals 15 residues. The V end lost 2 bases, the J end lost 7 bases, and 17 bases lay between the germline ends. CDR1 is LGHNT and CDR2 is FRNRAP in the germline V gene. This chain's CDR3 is CASGLSSGGSSGYTF. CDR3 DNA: TGTGCTAGTGGTTTGTCTAGCGGCGGAAGTTCTGGCTACACCTTC.

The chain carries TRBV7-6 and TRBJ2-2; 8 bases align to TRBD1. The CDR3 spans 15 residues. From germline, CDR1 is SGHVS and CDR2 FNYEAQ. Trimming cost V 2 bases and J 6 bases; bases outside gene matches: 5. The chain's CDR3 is CASSLRTGLAGELFF. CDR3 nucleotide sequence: TGTGCCAGCAGCTTAAGGACAGGGTTAGCCGGGGAGCTGTTTTTT.

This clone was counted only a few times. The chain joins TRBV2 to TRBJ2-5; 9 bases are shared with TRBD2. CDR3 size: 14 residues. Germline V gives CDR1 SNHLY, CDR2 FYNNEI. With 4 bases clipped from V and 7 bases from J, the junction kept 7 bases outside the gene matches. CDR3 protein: CASSVIAGDPTQYF. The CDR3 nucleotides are TGTGCCAGCAGTGTTATAGCGGGGGATCCGACCCAGTACTTC.

CDR3 nucleotides: TGTGCCAGTAATGGCCTCACCGGGGAGCTGTTTTTT. Translating gives CASNGLTGELFF. The rearrangement uses TRBV19 and TRBJ2-2; D call uncertain. The germline V gene has CDR1 LNHDA and CDR2 SQIVND (reference sequence). Trimming pared 7 bases from V and 4 bases from J, leaving 7 bases between. This CDR3 spans 12 amino acids.

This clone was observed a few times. CDR3 in DNA: TGCGCCAGCAGCTTGTATGGACAGGGTACTGAAGCTTTCTTT. Amino acid sequence: CASSLYGQGTEAFF. The chain links TRBV5-1 to TRBJ1-1; 8 nucleotides match TRBD1. In germline, CDR1 is SGHRS, CDR2 YFSETQ. CDR3 length equals 14 residues. V lost 1 base and J lost 5; bases outside the gene matches: 4.

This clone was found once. The chain's CDR3 is CASSPQFGQGKEQYF. CDR3 nucleotides: TGTGCCAGCAGCCCTCAATTCGGACAGGGGAAAGAGCAGTACTTC. V gene TRBV5-4 combines with J gene TRBJ2-7; 9 bases are a match to TRBD1. Trimming cost V 4 bases and J 7 bases; bases outside gene matches: 12. From germline, CDR1 is SGHNT and CDR2 YYREEE (reference sequence). This CDR3 contains 15 residues.

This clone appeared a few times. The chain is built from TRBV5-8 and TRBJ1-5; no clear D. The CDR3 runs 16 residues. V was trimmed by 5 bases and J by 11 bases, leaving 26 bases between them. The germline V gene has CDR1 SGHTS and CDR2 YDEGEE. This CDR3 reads CASRDPEGMLRSAQHF. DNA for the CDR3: TGTGCCAGCAGGGACCCGGAGGGCATGCTGAGGTCAGCCCAGCATTTT.

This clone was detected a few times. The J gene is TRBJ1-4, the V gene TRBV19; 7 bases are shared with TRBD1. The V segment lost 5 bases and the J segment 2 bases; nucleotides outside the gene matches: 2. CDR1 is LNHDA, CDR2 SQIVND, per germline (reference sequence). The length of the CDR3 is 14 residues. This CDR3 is CASSPTGTNEKLFF. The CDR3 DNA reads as TGTGCCAGTAGTCCGACAGGGACTAATGAAAAACTGTTTTTT.

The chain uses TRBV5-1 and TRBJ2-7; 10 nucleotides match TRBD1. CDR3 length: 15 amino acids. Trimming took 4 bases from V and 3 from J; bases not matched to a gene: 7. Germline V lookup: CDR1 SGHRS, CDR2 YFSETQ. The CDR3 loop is CASSLGTGEVYEQYF. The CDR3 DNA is TGCGCCAGCAGCCTGGGGACAGGGGAAGTCTACGAGCAGTACTTC.

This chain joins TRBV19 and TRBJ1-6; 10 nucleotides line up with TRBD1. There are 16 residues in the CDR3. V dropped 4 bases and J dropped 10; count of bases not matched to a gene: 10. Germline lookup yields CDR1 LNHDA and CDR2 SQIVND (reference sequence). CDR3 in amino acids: CASSSPPGTGASPLHF. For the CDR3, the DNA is TGTGCCAGTAGTAGTCCGCCCGGGACAGGGGCATCACCCCTCCACTTT.